The 15 T cell receptor beta chains below were found in one sample sequenced in a study of blood T cell repertoires in COVID-19. Generated by immunoSEQ multiplex PCR, the TCRdb table keeps only in-frame clones and is missing some. This table has approximately 260,000 clones, about 91% appearing once. The sequenced sample was peripheral blood. These receptors came from a middle-aged woman who had recovered from COVID-19.

The chain uses TRBV27 and TRBJ2-7; D gene ambiguous. Per the germline V gene, CDR1 is MNHEY and CDR2 is SMNVEV (reference sequence). V lost 4 bases and J lost 3, with 4 bases in between. This CDR3 spans 11 amino acids. CDR3 nucleotide sequence: TGTGCCAGCAGTTCGGGCTACGAGCAGTACTTC. Translated: CASSSGYEQYF.

The CDR3: CASSSPPPDIQYF. The DNA of the CDR3 is TGTGCCAGCAGCAGTCCACCTCCGGACATTCAGTACTTC. The chain joins TRBV7-2 to TRBJ2-4; no firm D call. V lost 5 bases, J lost 8 bases, and 13 bases lay in between. CDR1 is SGHTA, CDR2 FQGNSA, per germline. This CDR3 contains 13 residues.

V and J are TRBV7-9 and TRBJ2-7; 8 positions match TRBD2. With 11 bases clipped from V and 4 bases from J, the junction kept 10 bases outside the gene matches. The CDR3 is made up of 13 amino acids. Germline-derived CDR1 and CDR2 are SEHNR and FQNEAQ (reference sequence). The CDR3 DNA sequence: TGTGCCGCTACTACTAGCGGTTCATACGAGCAGTACGTC. As protein: CAATTSGSYEQYV.

This rearrangement joins TRBV7-6 to TRBJ1-3; perhaps TRBD1 as D (5 bases). Germline lookup yields CDR1 SGHVS and CDR2 FNYEAQ. The length of the CDR3 is 14 residues. The V end was cut by 3 bases, the J end by 4 bases, with 10 bases between. The CDR3 DNA is TGTGCCAGCAGCTTTGGGGGGTTGGGAAACACCATATATTTT. Its protein product is CASSFGGLGNTIYF.

The rearrangement links TRBV5-4 to TRBJ2-5; the D gene is possibly TRBD2 (7 bases). The CDR3 has 15 residues. The germline V gene encodes CDR1 SGHNT and CDR2 YYREEE (reference sequence). V lost 2 bases to trimming and J lost 5 bases, with 16 bases between them. The CDR3 spells CASSFEGGRGETQYF. CDR3 DNA sequence: TGTGCCAGCAGCTTCGAGGGGGGGCGAGGTGAGACCCAGTACTTC.

The chain joins TRBV24-1 to TRBJ1-5; possible D gene TRBD1, 6 bases. The CDR3 has 14 residues. The V and J ends lost 4 bases and 6 bases respectively, with 12 bases between them. From germline, CDR1 is KGHDR and CDR2 SFDVKD. CDR3 DNA: TGTGCCACCAGTGACGAAACAGGGATTCAGCCCCAGCATTTT. Its translation is CATSDETGIQPQHF.

The genes are TRBV3-1 (or the pseudogene TRBV3-2) and TRBJ2-5, with 7 bases that match TRBD2. The V and J ends lost 0 bases and 5 bases, in that order; junction bases with no gene match: 18. CDR3 length: 19 residues. Germline V gives CDR1 LGHDT, CDR2 YNNKEL (reference sequence). The CDR3: CASSQDLVSGASSGETQYF. CDR3 nucleotides: TGTGCCAGCAGCCAAGATCTCGTCAGCGGGGCGTCCTCCGGGGAGACCCAGTACTTC.

The chain joins TRBV30 to TRBJ1-2, with unresolved D. This CDR3 region has 14 residues. The V gene's germline CDR1 is GTSNPN and CDR2 SVGIG (reference sequence). Trimming removed 0 bases from V and 4 bases from J, with 12 bases in between. The CDR3 nucleotides are TGTGCCTGGAGTGTCGGAGGGTACGGCTATGGCTACACCTTC. Amino acid sequence: CAWSVGGYGYGYTF.

The chain has TRBV9 and TRBJ2-7; D is possibly TRBD2 (6 bases). V lost 4 bases to trimming and J lost 2 bases, with 16 bases between them. The CDR3 has 15 residues. The germline V gene has CDR1 SGDLS and CDR2 YYNGEE. CDR3: CASSPWGSGTYEQYF. The CDR3 DNA sequence: TGTGCCAGCAGCCCCTGGGGTAGCGGTACCTACGAGCAGTACTTC.

This clone has just one count. Mismatch with germline at one junction end may stem from a read error. The J gene is TRBJ1-6, the V gene TRBV5-5, with TRBD1 as a possible D gene (6 bases). The CDR3 loop spans 16 amino acids. The germline V gene encodes CDR1 SGHKS and CDR2 YYEKEE (reference sequence). The CDR3 protein is CASRLGASSYNSPLHF. CDR3 DNA: TGTGCCAGCAGGTTGGGGGCAAGCTCCTATAATTCACCCCTCCACTTT.

The chain combines TRBV4-3 with TRBJ2-2; 9 bases map to TRBD2. The CDR3 covers 15 residues. V shed 5 bases and J 6 bases; nucleotides not matched to a gene: 7. The germline V gene has CDR1 LGHNA and CDR2 YSLEER. The chain's CDR3 is CASSGGRALAGELFF. In DNA form, the CDR3 reads TGCGCCAGCAGCGGCGGGAGGGCCCTGGCCGGGGAGCTGTTTTTT.

V gene TRBV7-6 combines with J gene TRBJ1-4; TRBD1 matches 10 bases. The germline V gene has CDR1 SGHVS and CDR2 FNYEAQ. The CDR3 has 11 residues. The junction had 2 bases not matched to a gene; V was cut back by 3 bases and J by 16 bases. The CDR3 DNA reads TGTGCCAGCAGCTTCAGGGACAGGGGGTTTTTT. Protein: CASSFRDRGFF.

This clone was counted a few times. The chain combines TRBV12-3 or TRBV12-4 with TRBJ2-5, with 11 bases identical to TRBD2. The V and J ends lost 7 bases and 7 bases, in that order; junction bases with no gene match: 5. The CDR3 totals 13 residues. As DNA, the CDR3 is TGTGCCAGCAAGACTAGCGGGGCCCCGACCCAGTACTTC. It yields the protein CASKTSGAPTQYF.

This chain uses TRBV3-1 (or the pseudogene TRBV3-2) with TRBJ1-4, with D perhaps TRBD1 (6 bases). CDR1 is LGHDT, CDR2 YNNKEL, per germline (reference sequence). V was cut by 0 bases and J by 4 bases, with 18 bases left in between. The CDR3 is 18 residues long. The CDR3 DNA is TGTGCCAGCAGCCAAGATTCTCGTCGGGGGGCCGGTAATGAAAAACTGTTTTTT. It yields the protein CASSQDSRRGAGNEKLFF.

This clone was seen only a few times. The chain couples TRBV3-1 (or the pseudogene TRBV3-2) to TRBJ2-1; D may be TRBD1 (6 bases). The germline V gene encodes CDR1 LGHDT and CDR2 YNNKEL (reference sequence). V was shortened by 8 bases and J by 3 bases, with 11 bases between the two germline ends. This CDR3 has 13 residues. The CDR3 loop reads CASARGRYNEQFF. The CDR3 DNA reads TGTGCCAGCGCCAGGGGTCGCTACAATGAGCAGTTCTTC.